A selection of T cell receptor beta chains follows, all from one sample in a study of cytomegalovirus exposure and HLA in healthy donors. Profiled with immunoSEQ multiplex PCR; TCRdb holds only in-frame clones, not every one. In the table there are over 130,000 clones, 70% to 80% of which are singletons. Sequencing used PBMCs. Every receptor here comes from a man in his fifties or sixties in good health and CMV-seropositive. CDR3s leave out the opening cysteine and the closing phenylalanine or tryptophan.

v_call: TRBV6-5; j_call: TRBJ2-2; cdr3_aa: ASKVAGDSGELF
v_call: TRBV2; j_call: TRBJ2-7; cdr3_aa: ASSLRAYEQY
v_call: TRBV6-6; j_call: TRBJ2-7; cdr3_aa: ASSYAQGQGAIEQY
v_call: TRBV9; j_call: TRBJ2-1; cdr3_aa: ASSTRTGFANEQF
v_call: TRBV6-1; j_call: TRBJ2-2; cdr3_aa: ASSDRGAGELF
v_call: TRBV28; j_call: TRBJ1-1; cdr3_aa: ASSLLPGQGPLNTEAF
v_call: TRBV5-6; j_call: NA; cdr3_aa: ATYDRGQSYEQY
v_call: TRBV5-1; j_call: TRBJ1-5; cdr3_aa: ASSTGQGGSQPQH
v_call: TRBV5-1; j_call: TRBJ1-2; cdr3_aa: ASSLTGEYGYT
v_call: TRBV11-2; j_call: TRBJ2-2; cdr3_aa: ASSISGANTGELF
v_call: TRBV29-1; j_call: TRBJ1-1; cdr3_aa: SVARGQDTEAF
v_call: TRBV7-9; j_call: TRBJ2-1; cdr3_aa: ASSLAARSDEQF
v_call: TRBV7-2; j_call: TRBJ2-2; cdr3_aa: ASSLVFFSGELF
v_call: TRBV5-1; j_call: TRBJ2-5; cdr3_aa: ASSGQSQETQY
v_call: TRBV7-6; j_call: TRBJ2-4; cdr3_aa: ASSLGPLTRVAKNIQY
v_call: TRBV6-1; j_call: TRBJ2-5; cdr3_aa: ASSEVLPSKRETQY
v_call: TRBV28; j_call: TRBJ2-5; cdr3_aa: ASSFGTGETQY
v_call: TRBV30; j_call: TRBJ2-5; cdr3_aa: AWSYLAGGRETRY
v_call: TRBV7-2; j_call: TRBJ2-5; cdr3_aa: ASSLAGLAEETQY
v_call: TRBV27; j_call: TRBJ2-7; cdr3_aa: ASSSLAGSYEQY
v_call: TRBV5-1; j_call: TRBJ2-5; cdr3_aa: ASSTPPKETQY
v_call: TRBV2; j_call: TRBJ1-6; cdr3_aa: ASSDLRAPNSPLH
v_call: TRBV7-7; j_call: TRBJ2-5; cdr3_aa: ASSQGLAVQETQY
v_call: TRBV6-1; j_call: TRBJ1-1; cdr3_aa: ASSPDRVRNTEAF
v_call: TRBV9; j_call: TRBJ1-3; cdr3_aa: ASSRGRGSGNTIY
v_call: TRBV6-4; j_call: TRBJ2-2; cdr3_aa: ASSEISGEGAEELF
v_call: TRBV27; j_call: TRBJ1-2; cdr3_aa: ASSRQRYHGYT
v_call: TRBV14; j_call: TRBJ2-6; cdr3_aa: ASSLGGPGANVLT
v_call: TRBV28; j_call: TRBJ2-1; cdr3_aa: ASSNQRVGPYNEQF
v_call: TRBV28; j_call: TRBJ2-3; cdr3_aa: ASSFATGGVDTQY
v_call: TRBV29-1; j_call: TRBJ1-2; cdr3_aa: SALAGQGRGYT
v_call: TRBV9; j_call: TRBJ2-3; cdr3_aa: ASSVGGRTLNTQY
v_call: TRBV2; j_call: NA; cdr3_aa: ASRRGGLSYEQY
v_call: TRBV28; j_call: TRBJ1-2; cdr3_aa: ASSSRVIYGYT
v_call: TRBV7-9; j_call: TRBJ2-7; cdr3_aa: SSSLSQGGSSYEQY
v_call: TRBV11-2; j_call: TRBJ1-6; cdr3_aa: ASSLEYLWSSGYNSPLH
v_call: TRBV28; j_call: TRBJ2-7; cdr3_aa: ASRRGTRHEQY
v_call: TRBV27; j_call: TRBJ1-2; cdr3_aa: ASSLNPTGGMGYT
v_call: TRBV4-2; j_call: TRBJ2-1; cdr3_aa: ASSQDRGLAGNANVEQF
v_call: TRBV5-1; j_call: TRBJ1-4; cdr3_aa: ASSLSATNEKLF
v_call: TRBV19; j_call: TRBJ2-7; cdr3_aa: ATSTLRDTSYEQY
v_call: TRBV5-1; j_call: TRBJ2-3; cdr3_aa: ASSLVGGGRAQPDTQY
v_call: TRBV29-1; j_call: TRBJ1-2; cdr3_aa: SVMTQGSLNYGYT
v_call: TRBV5-8; j_call: TRBJ2-3; cdr3_aa: ASSLEAASTDTQY
v_call: TRBV7-8; j_call: TRBJ2-7; cdr3_aa: ASSFSTYEQY
v_call: TRBV20-1; j_call: TRBJ2-7; cdr3_aa: SAIQDRQY
v_call: TRBV13; j_call: TRBJ1-3; cdr3_aa: ASKTLATGIGNTIY
v_call: TRBV18; j_call: TRBJ2-7; cdr3_aa: ASSRRDRVEQY
v_call: TRBV7-9; j_call: TRBJ1-2; cdr3_aa: ASSLGYGPGYGYT
v_call: TRBV29-1; j_call: TRBJ2-7; cdr3_aa: SVIQQGGTDYEQY
v_call: TRBV10-2; j_call: TRBJ2-2; cdr3_aa: ASSVTRRGRELF
v_call: TRBV20-1; j_call: TRBJ2-5; cdr3_aa: SARLLETQY
v_call: TRBV6-1; j_call: TRBJ2-1; cdr3_aa: ASSERRGTSVLSSYNEQF
v_call: TRBV4-2; j_call: TRBJ2-2; cdr3_aa: ASSQGTSDSGELF